These 22 T cell receptor beta chains came from one sample sequenced in a study of shared clonotypes between healthy human individuals (dated by TCRdb to about 2020). CD8 naive samples were CD45RO-negative cells positively selected for CCR7, giving a CD45RA+CCR7+ population that excluded TemRA cells. The library was prepared using the immunoSEQ multiplex PCR assay. Sourced from immuneACCESS, this table was stored by TCRdb with only in-frame sequences that have V and J called. A share of the clones is absent; for the studies checked, an unresolved V gene accounts for under half, and the remainder has no known explanation. Counted in this sample were about 1,900,000 clones; less than 95% of them appeared once. The ten largest clonotypes hold around 1.2% of the sample. Sequencing was done on a sample of naive CD8+ T cells sorted from blood. The meaning of the sample's cell subset or site label: CD45RA+CCR7+. The receptors were sampled from a man between 18 and 29 years old in good health.

The chain employs TRBV28 and TRBJ2-7; D gene uncertain. V lost 5 bases, J lost 0 bases, and 11 bases lay in between. Germline CDR1 is MDHEN and CDR2 is SYDVKM. The CDR3 contains 14 residues. In DNA form, the CDR3 reads TGTGCCAGCAGTCCACAGACCGACTCCTACGAGCAGTACTTC. It codes for CASSPQTDSYEQYF. The full variable domain, its missing parts supplied by reference TRBV28 and TRBJ2-7, is DVKVTQSSRYLVKRTGEKVFLECVQDMDHENMFWYRQDPGLGLRLIYFSYDVKMKEKGDIPEGYSVSREKKERFSLILESASTNQTSMYLCASSPQTDSYEQYFGPGTRLTVT.

The rearrangement links TRBV7-8 to TRBJ2-3, with TRBD2 matching 7 bases. The V gene's germline CDR1 is SGHVS and CDR2 FQNEAQ. V lost 1 base, J lost 1 base, and 11 bases stayed unmatched. This CDR3 region has 18 residues. In nucleotides, the CDR3 is TGTGCCAGCAGCTTAGTTGCTGGTGGGAGGGCCGGCACAGATACGCAGTATTTT. Protein sequence: CASSLVAGGRAGTDTQYF.

The chain combines TRBV11-2 with TRBJ2-7; D is unresolved. The germline CDR1 and CDR2 sequences are SGHAT and FQNNGV. The CDR3 is 13 residues long. Deletions cut 5 bases from V and 2 bases from J, with 10 bases between. The CDR3 reads CASSHSPTYEQYF. The CDR3 DNA is TGTGCCAGCAGCCACTCCCCGACCTACGAGCAGTACTTC.

The J gene is TRBJ1-1, the V gene TRBV5-5; D is uncertain. V was pared by 1 base and J by 2 bases, with 9 bases between. Germline values: CDR1 SGHKS, CDR2 YYEKEE (reference sequence). The CDR3 runs to 14 residues. The CDR3 sequence is CASSLWEGNTEAFF. In nucleotides, the CDR3 is TGTGCCAGCAGCTTGTGGGAGGGAAACACTGAAGCTTTCTTT.

The chain is built from TRBV4-1 and TRBJ1-6, with D perhaps matching TRBD1 (5 bases). Germline CDR1 and CDR2: MGHRA and YSYEKL. Trimming removed 1 base from V and 7 bases from J, with 14 bases in between. The length of the CDR3 is 16 residues. Here the CDR3 DNA reads TGCGCCAGCAGCCAAGTCGCGACAGTGGGGAATTCACCCCTCCACTTT. This translates into CASSQVATVGNSPLHF.

This rearrangement joins TRBV27 to TRBJ2-3; weak D call: TRBD2 (6 bases). Trimming took 4 bases from V and 0 from J, leaving 14 bases between them. From germline, CDR1 is MNHEY and CDR2 SMNVEV (reference sequence). The CDR3 spans 16 residues. The CDR3 region is CASSSSSVPSTDTQYF. As DNA, the CDR3 is TGTGCCAGCAGTTCGTCTAGCGTTCCTAGCACAGATACGCAGTATTTT.

The chain couples TRBV20-1 to TRBJ1-4; unclear D gene. The germline V and J ends were trimmed by 3 bases and 4 bases, with 0 bases remaining between them. The germline V gene has CDR1 DFQATT and CDR2 SNEGSKA (reference sequence). CDR3 length: 10 residues. This CDR3 reads CSASNEKLFF. The CDR3 bases are TGCAGTGCTAGTAATGAAAAACTGTTTTTT.

This clone is a singleton in its sample. The chain recombines TRBV6-1 with TRBJ1-5; no definite D call. Looked up from germline, CDR1 is MNHNS and CDR2 is SASEGT. Trimming removed 7 bases at V and 1 base at J, with 5 bases between. The CDR3 loop spans 12 amino acids. This CDR3 is CASKGSNQPQHF. CDR3 in DNA: TGTGCCAGCAAAGGGAGCAATCAGCCCCAGCATTTT.

J is TRBJ2-2 and V is TRBV13, with 7 nucleotides matching TRBD1. CDR1 is PRHDT and CDR2 is FYEKMQ in the germline V gene (reference sequence). The V segment lost 8 bases and the J segment 4 bases; nucleotides outside the gene matches: 10. The CDR3 is 15 amino acids. Here the CDR3 DNA reads TGTGCCAGCCCCCGAGAGGGGGCTAGCACCGGGGAGCTGTTTTTT. Its translation is CASPREGASTGELFF.

The CDR3 here is CASSYETGSPRETQYF. The DNA of the CDR3 is TGTGCCAGCAGTTACGAGACAGGGAGTCCCCGCGAGACCCAGTACTTC. The V call is TRBV6-5, the J call TRBJ2-5; 7 positions match TRBD1. The V segment lost 2 bases and the J segment 5 bases; nucleotides outside the gene matches: 11. CDR1 is MNHEY and CDR2 is SVGAGI in the germline V gene. The CDR3 is 16 residues long.

The chain employs TRBV10-2 and TRBJ2-5, with 8 bases aligning to TRBD1. Germline V lookup: CDR1 WSHSY, CDR2 SAAADI. The CDR3 sequence is 16 residues long. V lost 5 bases and J lost 5; bases outside the gene matches: 13. CDR3 DNA sequence: TGCGCCAGCAGTAAACGTGACAGGGGTTGGCGGGAGACCCAGTACTTC. Residues: CASSKRDRGWRETQYF.

The CDR3 loop reads CASSQAGVGGNQPQHF. CDR3 in DNA: TGCGCCAGCAGCCAGGCAGGGGTGGGTGGCAATCAGCCCCAGCATTTT. The V call is TRBV4-1, the J call TRBJ1-5; tentatively, D is TRBD1 (6 bases). Per the germline V gene, CDR1 is MGHRA and CDR2 is YSYEKL. This CDR3 has 16 residues. Trimming cost V 3 bases and J 2 bases, with 14 bases left between them.

Comment on this clone: The sample has other DNA sequences that encode this CDR3 too. The chain couples TRBV5-1 to TRBJ2-7; D is uncertain. V was trimmed by 0 bases and J by 3 bases, leaving 7 bases between them. From germline, CDR1 is SGHRS and CDR2 YFSETQ. The CDR3 runs 13 residues. The CDR3 nucleotides read TGCGCCAGCAGCTTGGAGCCATTCTACGAGCAGTACTTC. Its translation: CASSLEPFYEQYF.

This chain connects TRBV27 to TRBJ2-7, with 9 nucleotides matching TRBD1. Germline V gene lookup returns CDR1 MNHEY and CDR2 SMNVEV (reference sequence). The CDR3 sequence is 14 residues long. Unmatched junction bases numbered 7, after V lost 5 bases and J lost 5 bases. The DNA for the CDR3 is TGTGCCAGCAGTCCGGGACAGGGTAACCACGAGCAGTACTTC. This codes for CASSPGQGNHEQYF.

The rearrangement links TRBV9 to TRBJ2-3, with TRBD1 matching over 12 bases. CDR1 is SGDLS, CDR2 YYNGEE, per germline. The CDR3 has 15 residues. Trimming at V came to 5 bases and at J to 6 bases, leaving 7 bases not matched to a gene. As DNA, the CDR3 is TGTGCCAGCAGTCAGTTGGGACAGGGGGCGGATACGCAGTATTTT. Residues: CASSQLGQGADTQYF.

The CDR3 bases are TGTGCCAGCAGATCCGAGCGGGGCCGAGACGGGGAGCTGTTTTTT. Its translation is CASRSERGRDGELFF. This chain joins TRBV27 and TRBJ2-2, with 7 bases lining up with TRBD2. The CDR3 extends over 15 amino acids. The V gene end was trimmed by 6 bases and the J gene end by 7 bases; junction bases not matched to a gene: 11. From germline, CDR1 is MNHEY and CDR2 SMNVEV (reference sequence).

The rearrangement links TRBV27 to TRBJ2-7; 7 bases align to TRBD2. This CDR3 has 16 residues. The trim removed 5 bases at V and 1 base at J, leaving 11 bases unmatched. CDR1 and CDR2 from the germline V gene are MNHEY and SMNVEV (reference sequence). The CDR3 bases are TGTGCCAGCAGTCCGTCCCTGGGAGGGCAATCCTACGAGCAGTACTTC. Protein product: CASSPSLGGQSYEQYF.

A word on this clone: The sample contains more than one DNA sequence encoding this CDR3. J is TRBJ1-2 and V is TRBV6-5; D gene ambiguous. Looked up from germline, CDR1 is MNHEY and CDR2 is SVGAGI. Trimming pared 0 bases from V and 4 bases from J, leaving 9 bases between. This CDR3 comprises 14 residues. CDR3 bases: TGTGCCAGCAGTTACTCGGAAGGGTCCTATGGCTACACCTTC. As protein: CASSYSEGSYGYTF.

The V call is TRBV7-6, the J call TRBJ2-1; D unresolved. CDR3 length: 15 residues. V shed 1 base and J shed 8 bases, with 15 bases lying between them. CDR1 SGHVS and CDR2 FNYEAQ come from the germline V gene. DNA for the CDR3: TGTGCCAGCAGCTTAGAAGTCGGCGGCGGCTATGAGCAGTTCTTC. Translated, it gives CASSLEVGGGYEQFF.

As to this clone: This sample also contains other DNA sequences that code for the same CDR3. This chain joins TRBV5-6 and TRBJ2-7; D not resolved. Trimming stripped 4 bases from V and 3 bases from J, with 8 bases between. This CDR3 is 12 amino acids long. Per the germline V gene, CDR1 is SGHDT and CDR2 is YYEEEE. The CDR3 DNA is TGTGCCAGCAGCCCCGGCGGCTACGAGCAGTACTTC. This sequence encodes CASSPGGYEQYF.

The rearrangement uses TRBV7-6 and TRBJ2-5, with 10 nucleotides matching TRBD2. The CDR3 is 18 amino acids. Germline-derived CDR1 and CDR2 are SGHVS and FNYEAQ. The junction had 12 bases not matched to a gene; V was cut back by 1 base and J by 4 bases. CDR3 in DNA: TGTGCCAGCAGCTTAGGGGGGACGCTAGCGGGAGTTATAGAGACCCAGTACTTC. Amino acid sequence: CASSLGGTLAGVIETQYF.

This chain links TRBV13 with TRBJ1-4; D remains unclear. With 2 bases removed from V and 6 bases from J, the gap between germline ends came to 7 bases. Germline CDR1 and CDR2: PRHDT and FYEKMQ (reference sequence). The CDR3 is made up of 13 amino acids. In DNA, the CDR3 is TGTGCCAGCAGCTTATCTGAGGATGAAAAACTGTTTTTT. Amino acids: CASSLSEDEKLFF.